This entry is about one T cell receptor beta chain. Its target is not known. This entry comes from a study of T cell responses to AZD1222 COVID-19 vaccine. Study background: Timing groups of about 4 and about 12 weeks for second doses were pooled. Study conclusions and caveats: None of the repertoires were sampled until the peak T cell response had passed.

V lost 1 base and J 0 bases, leaving 16 bases between the germline ends. Germline V CDR1 and CDR2: SGHTA, FQGNSA. This CDR3 is 18 amino acids long. Data came from immunoSEQ multiplex PCR; TCRdb stores just in-frame clones and leaves some out. This sample has 25,000 to 35,000 clones, with 93% found just once. The chain employs TRBV7-2 and TRBJ1-5; tentatively, D is TRBD1 (5 bases). Sequencing used peripheral blood, obtained on day 0 of AZD1222 vaccination. The clonotype was recovered from an adult in good health. The CDR3 DNA sequence: TGTGCCAGCAGCTTAGGCCTTGGGACGGCGTATAGCAATCAGCCCCAGCATTTT. It codes for CASSLGLGTAYSNQPQHF.